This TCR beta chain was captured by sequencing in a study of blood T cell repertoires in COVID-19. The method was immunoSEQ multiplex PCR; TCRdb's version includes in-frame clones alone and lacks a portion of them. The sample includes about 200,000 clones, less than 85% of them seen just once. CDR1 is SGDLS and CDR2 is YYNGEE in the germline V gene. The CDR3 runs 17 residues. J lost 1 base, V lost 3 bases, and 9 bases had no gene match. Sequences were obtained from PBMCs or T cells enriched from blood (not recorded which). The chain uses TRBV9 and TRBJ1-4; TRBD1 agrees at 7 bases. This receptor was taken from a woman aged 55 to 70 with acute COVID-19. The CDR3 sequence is CASSGLQGTGTNEKLFF. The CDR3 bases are TGTGCCAGCAGCGGCCTACAGGGGACTGGAACTAATGAAAAACTGTTTTTT.